This T cell receptor (beta chain) was captured in a study of blood T cell repertoires in COVID-19. At the level of the study: Material from acute and convalescent COVID-19 was sourced from the United States, Italy and Spain. PBMCs, B-cell-depleted T cells, or T cells were the source of the cDNA or gDNA that made up the material.

CDR1 is LNHDA and CDR2 is SQIVND in the germline V gene (reference sequence). The CDR3 totals 15 residues. The V end lost 7 bases, the J end lost 2 bases, and 14 bases lay between the germline ends. As handled by the study authors: Amplification with reference gene primers provided the estimates of nucleated cell counts. TCRdb keeps only in-frame clones here, not all; method: immunoSEQ multiplex PCR. The V and J calls and clone size come from that table; D and trimming were worked out from the DNA. The table has fewer than 15,000 clones, approximately 90% seen once; the top ten hold 12% to 15%. Sequencing used peripheral blood. The clonotype comes from a human donor in a cohort sampled during active COVID-19. This chain uses TRBV19 with TRBJ1-4, with D unclear. The CDR3 DNA sequence: TGTGCCAGTAATGGTTTGGGCGCCACTAATGAAAAACTGTTTTTT. Translating it yields CASNGLGATNEKLFF.